The entry below describes one TCR beta chain. The antigen this receptor binds is unknown. No much larger clone is present one base from it, and per-base qualities are unavailable. TCRbeta CDR3 regions were amplified from genomic DNA by means of the immunoSEQ Assay, a bias-controlled multiplex PCR. As for the original processing: The number of nucleated cells in each sample was estimated from the amplification of reference gene primers within the assay. To quantify the absolute abundance of each unique TCRbeta CDR3 rearrangement, sequence reads were collapsed and filtered. For each sample, productive Simpson clonality was calculated as the square root of Simpson's diversity index over productive rearrangements. Here the immuneACCESS table is served through TCRdb, limited to in-frame sequences with V and J called. Missing clones are a known gap in these copies; in checked studies unresolved V genes cover under half, and the rest lacks a known reason. V and J calls plus clone size are reproduced from that table; the DNA served to infer D and trimming. The sample data list a few hundred thousand clones, and roughly 91% of these were observed just once. The ten largest clones take up 0.75% to 0.9% of the sample.

This entry comes from a study of blood T cell repertoires in COVID-19 (dated by TCRdb to about 2020). As for the study more broadly: Samples from collaborators originated in the United States, Italy and Spain and spanned both the acute and convalescent phases of COVID-19. The material from the prospective study consisted of cDNA or gDNA derived from T cells, B-cell-depleted T cells, or PBMCs. Deeply sampled blood TCRbeta repertoires from subjects exposed to, actively infected with, or recovered from COVID-19 were included in the dataset. The repertoires were released in a freely available public database intended as a resource for research on the immune response to SARS-CoV-2. Samples came from the ongoing ImmuneRACE study (first 160 participants) plus 1,254 subjects from 6 global collaborators. The sample metadata nearly always contained a de-identified subject ID, COVID-19 status, age in years and sex. HLA class I and class II types, where available, came from metadata supplied by the sample provider rather than from assay-based typing.

What the study reported, not specific to this receptor: How much clinical and demographic metadata was included differed by source and by participant, and the metadata was provided uncurated.

The CDR3 sequence holds 15 residues, the cysteine and phenylalanine included. Only CDR3 DNA remains: 45 bases, in frame from the first base. The germline V gene gives CDR1 as MGHDK and CDR2 as SYGVNS. V lost 6 bases and J lost 8 bases; the stretch between them is 22 bases long. Whole blood was collected in K2EDTA tubes by collaborating institutions according to the institutions' own protocols. For TCRbeta analysis, collaborator samples were shipped as frozen whole blood, as isolated PBMCs, or as DNA extracted from either sample type. The sequence derives from a man aged 25 to 40 with acute or convalescent COVID-19. The receptor chain draws on TRBV25-1 and TRBJ1-2; the D gene is perhaps TRBD1, from 5 matching bases. The specimen was peripheral blood. The encoded CDR3 is CASSADKGGAKGYTF. The base sequence is TGTGCCAGCAGCGCCGACAAGGGAGGGGCGAAAGGCTACACCTTC.